The 12 T cell receptor beta chains listed next were all sequenced from one sample in a study of shared clonotypes between healthy human individuals. Naive CD8 cells lacked CD45RO and underwent positive selection for CCR7, leaving out terminally differentiated effector memory CD45RA+ cells. The repertoire was sequenced with immunoSEQ multiplex PCR; TCRdb's copy has only in-frame clones and lacks some. The profile shows roughly 2.1 million clones, 85% to 95% of them singletons. The specimen was naive CD8+ T cells from PBMCs. These receptor sequences come from a man younger than 35 in good health. Some clones in this sample may be carry-over from other donors' samples.

The chain is built from TRBV2 and TRBJ2-7; the D is unclear. This CDR3 contains 13 residues. The V end was cut by 7 bases, the J end by 2 bases, with 12 bases between. Per germline, CDR1 SNHLY and CDR2 FYNNEI. CDR3 region: CASTFTEAYEQYF. DNA of the CDR3: TGTGCCAGCACCTTCACAGAGGCCTACGAGCAGTACTTC.

This chain joins TRBV6-6 and TRBJ1-2; 7 nucleotides agree with TRBD1. This CDR3 region has 13 residues. The V segment lost 4 bases and the J segment 6 bases; nucleotides outside the gene matches: 5. CDR1 is MNHNY and CDR2 is SVGAGI in the germline V gene (reference sequence). The CDR3 region is CASSWEQGNGYTF. CDR3 DNA: TGTGCCAGCAGTTGGGAACAGGGGAATGGCTACACCTTC.

The J gene is TRBJ1-1, the V gene TRBV11-3, with a possible D match to TRBD1 (6 bases). Per the germline V gene, CDR1 is SGHNT and CDR2 is YENEEA. V was cut by 6 bases and J by 3 bases, with 8 bases left in between. The CDR3 covers 12 residues. The CDR3: CASSQGYTEAFF. DNA for the CDR3: TGTGCCAGCAGTCAGGGGTACACTGAAGCTTTCTTT. Complete variable domain (other parts from reference TRBV11-3 and TRBJ1-1): EAGVVQSPRYKIIEKKQPVAFWCNPISGHNTLYWYLQNLGQGPELLIRYENEEAVDDSQLPKDRFSAERLKGVDSTLKIQPAELGDSAVYLCASSQGYTEAFFGQGTRLTVV.

V gene TRBV29-1 combines with J gene TRBJ2-1, with D perhaps TRBD1 (6 bases). The V end lost 6 bases, the J end lost 3 bases, and 21 bases lay between the germline ends. There are 16 residues in the CDR3. Germline-derived CDR1 and CDR2 are SQVTM and ANQGSEA. The CDR3 is CSVLGTGQSGYNEQFF. CDR3 DNA sequence: TGCAGCGTATTGGGTACAGGGCAGAGCGGCTACAATGAGCAGTTCTTC.

The count of this clone is one. The chain has TRBV7-9 and TRBJ2-5; a weak D match, TRBD2 (6 bases). CDR3 length: 13 amino acids. The germline gives CDR1 SEHNR, CDR2 FQNEAQ (reference sequence). V lost 6 bases and J lost 0, with 8 bases in between. The CDR3 sequence is CASSWDYQETQYF. The DNA of the CDR3 is TGTGCCAGCAGTTGGGACTACCAAGAGACCCAGTACTTC.

This sequence joins TRBV7-2 and TRBJ2-2; no reliable D call. Germline V gene lookup returns CDR1 SGHTA and CDR2 FQGNSA. The CDR3 has 16 residues. Trimming took off 3 bases at V and 0 bases at J, with 11 bases between the two ends. Here the CDR3 reads CASSFFVRSNTGELFF. The CDR3 DNA sequence: TGTGCCAGCAGCTTTTTCGTCAGATCGAACACCGGGGAGCTGTTTTTT.

This clone was seen once. This sequence joins TRBV5-6 and TRBJ1-2; D may be TRBD1 (5 bases). Deletions cut 4 bases from V and 2 bases from J, with 12 bases between. Germline V gene sequence: CDR1 SGHDT, CDR2 YYEEEE. This CDR3 is 14 amino acids long. The CDR3 spells CASSSGTANYGYTF. The CDR3 DNA reads TGTGCCAGCAGCAGTGGGACCGCGAACTATGGCTACACCTTC.

This chain uses TRBV5-1 with TRBJ2-1, with 9 bases that match TRBD1. CDR1 is SGHRS, CDR2 YFSETQ, per germline. This CDR3 region has 17 residues. J was trimmed by 3 bases and V by 0 bases; bases with no gene match: 7. The CDR3 DNA follows: TGCGCCAGCAGCTTGGTAGGGATGGGACAGGGCTACAATGAGCAGTTCTTC. This gives the protein CASSLVGMGQGYNEQFF.

The rearrangement uses TRBV7-9 and TRBJ1-2; 7 positions agree with TRBD1. V lost 5 bases and J lost 3; bases outside the gene matches: 3. The CDR3 has 13 residues. Per the germline V gene, CDR1 is SEHNR and CDR2 is FQNEAQ (reference sequence). This CDR3 is CASSRDSHYGYTF. In DNA form, the CDR3 reads TGTGCCAGCAGCCGGGACAGCCACTATGGCTACACCTTC.

On this clone: The same CDR3 also results from other DNA sequences found in this sample. This chain joins TRBV6-6 and TRBJ1-1; no reliable D call. CDR3 length equals 13 residues. Trimming left V 1 base short and J 1 base short, with 4 bases between. The V gene's germline CDR1 is MNHNY and CDR2 SVGAGI (reference sequence). CDR3 sequence: CASSYLENTEAFF. As DNA, the CDR3 is TGTGCCAGCAGTTACTTAGAGAACACTGAAGCTTTCTTT.

This clone was recorded once. The rearrangement uses TRBV5-4 and TRBJ2-7; D ambiguous. Trimming pared 4 bases from V and 3 bases from J, leaving 20 bases between. The CDR3 sequence is 16 residues long. CDR1 and CDR2 (germline): SGHNT, YYREEE (reference sequence). The CDR3 sequence: CASSQDFWSGDYEQYF. CDR3 DNA: TGTGCCAGCAGCCAAGATTTCTGGTCTGGTGACTACGAGCAGTACTTC.

A word on this clone: Other nucleotide sequences from this sample produce the same CDR3. This chain connects TRBV9 to TRBJ2-7, with a weak D call TRBD1 (6 bases). From germline, CDR1 is SGDLS and CDR2 YYNGEE. The CDR3 totals 14 residues. V lost 0 bases and J 2 bases, leaving 9 bases between the germline ends. The CDR3 spells CASSVGDRTYEQYF. The CDR3 region has the DNA TGTGCCAGCAGCGTAGGTGACAGGACCTACGAGCAGTACTTC.